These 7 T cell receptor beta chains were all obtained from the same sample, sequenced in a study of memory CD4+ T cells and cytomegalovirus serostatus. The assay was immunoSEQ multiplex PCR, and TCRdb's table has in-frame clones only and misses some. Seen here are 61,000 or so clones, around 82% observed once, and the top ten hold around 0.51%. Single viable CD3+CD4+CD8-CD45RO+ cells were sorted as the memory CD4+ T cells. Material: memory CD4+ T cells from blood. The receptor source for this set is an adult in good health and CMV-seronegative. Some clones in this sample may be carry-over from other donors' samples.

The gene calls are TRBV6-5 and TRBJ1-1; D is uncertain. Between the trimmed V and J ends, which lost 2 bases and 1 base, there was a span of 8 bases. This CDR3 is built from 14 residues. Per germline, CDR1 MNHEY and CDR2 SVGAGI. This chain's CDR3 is CASSYVLGNTEAFF. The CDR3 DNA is TGTGCCAGCAGTTACGTTTTGGGGAACACTGAAGCTTTCTTT.

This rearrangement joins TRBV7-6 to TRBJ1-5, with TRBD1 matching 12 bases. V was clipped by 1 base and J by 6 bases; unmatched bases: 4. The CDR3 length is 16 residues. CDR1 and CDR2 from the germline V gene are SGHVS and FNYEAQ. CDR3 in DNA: TGTGCCAGCAGCTTAGGGGCGGGACAGGGGGCTCAGCCCCAGCATTTT. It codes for CASSLGAGQGAQPQHF.

The CDR3 reads CASSYEQETQYF. The CDR3 DNA sequence: TGTGCCAGCAGTTACGAACAAGAGACCCAGTACTTC. The chain has TRBV5-4 and TRBJ2-5; D not resolved. CDR3 size: 12 residues. V lost 5 bases, J lost 2 bases, and 7 bases lay in between. Germline lookup yields CDR1 SGHNT and CDR2 YYREEE (reference sequence).

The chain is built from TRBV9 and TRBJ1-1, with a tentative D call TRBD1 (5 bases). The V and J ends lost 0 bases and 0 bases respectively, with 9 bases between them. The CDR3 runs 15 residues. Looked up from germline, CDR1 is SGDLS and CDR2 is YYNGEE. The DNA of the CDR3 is TGTGCCAGCAGCGTAGGGGGGGTTATGAACACTGAAGCTTTCTTT. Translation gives CASSVGGVMNTEAFF.

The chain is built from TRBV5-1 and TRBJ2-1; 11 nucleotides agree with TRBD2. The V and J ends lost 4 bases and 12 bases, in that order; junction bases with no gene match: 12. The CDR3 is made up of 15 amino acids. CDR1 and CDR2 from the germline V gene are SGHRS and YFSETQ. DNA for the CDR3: TGCGCCAGCAGCCTGACTAGCGGGGTGACAATGAGGCAGTTCTTC. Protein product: CASSLTSGVTMRQFF. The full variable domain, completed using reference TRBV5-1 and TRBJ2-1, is KAGVTQTPRYLIKTRGQQVTLSCSPISGHRSVSWYQQTPGQGLQFLFEYFSETQRNKGNFPGRFSGRQFSNSRSEMNVSTLELGDSALYLCASSLTSGVTMRQFFGPGTRLTVL.

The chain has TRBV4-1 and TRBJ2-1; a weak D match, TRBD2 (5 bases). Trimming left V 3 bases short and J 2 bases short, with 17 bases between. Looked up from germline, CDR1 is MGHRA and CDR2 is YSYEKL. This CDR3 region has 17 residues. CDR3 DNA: TGCGCCAGCAGCCACTCTAAGGGAGCAAGGGCCTACAATGAGCAGTTCTTC. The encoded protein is CASSHSKGARAYNEQFF.

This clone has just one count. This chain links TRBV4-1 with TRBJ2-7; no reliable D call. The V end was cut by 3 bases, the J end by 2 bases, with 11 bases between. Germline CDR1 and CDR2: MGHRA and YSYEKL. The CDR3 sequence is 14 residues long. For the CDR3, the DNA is TGCGCCAGCAGCCATGTCGACCTTACCTACGAGCAGTACTTC. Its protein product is CASSHVDLTYEQYF.